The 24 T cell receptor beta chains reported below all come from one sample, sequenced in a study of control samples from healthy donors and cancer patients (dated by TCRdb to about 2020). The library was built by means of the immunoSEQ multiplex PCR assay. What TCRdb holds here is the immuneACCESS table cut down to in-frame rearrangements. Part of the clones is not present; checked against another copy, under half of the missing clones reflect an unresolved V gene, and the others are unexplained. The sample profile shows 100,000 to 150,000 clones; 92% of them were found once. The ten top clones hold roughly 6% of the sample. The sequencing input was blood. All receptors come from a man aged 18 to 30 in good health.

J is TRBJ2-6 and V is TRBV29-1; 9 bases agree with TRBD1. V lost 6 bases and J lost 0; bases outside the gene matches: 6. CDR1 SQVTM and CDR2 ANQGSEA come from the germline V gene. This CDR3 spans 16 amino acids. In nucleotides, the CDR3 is TGCAGCGTCTTCGGGACAGGGAGCTCTGGGGCCAACGTCCTGACTTTC. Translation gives CSVFGTGSSGANVLTF.

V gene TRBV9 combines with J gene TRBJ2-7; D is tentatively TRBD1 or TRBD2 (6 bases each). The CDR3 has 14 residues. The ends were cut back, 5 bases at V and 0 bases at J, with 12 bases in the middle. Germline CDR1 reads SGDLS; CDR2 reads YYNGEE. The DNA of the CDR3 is TGTGCCAGCAGTGCGGGACACCCCTCCTACGAGCAGTACTTC. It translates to CASSAGHPSYEQYF.

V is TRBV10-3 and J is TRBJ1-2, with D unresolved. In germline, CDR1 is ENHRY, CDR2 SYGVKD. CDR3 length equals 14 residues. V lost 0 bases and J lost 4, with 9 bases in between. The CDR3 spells CAISESGTVYGYTF. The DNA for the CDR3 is TGTGCCATCAGTGAGTCGGGCACGGTCTATGGCTACACCTTC.

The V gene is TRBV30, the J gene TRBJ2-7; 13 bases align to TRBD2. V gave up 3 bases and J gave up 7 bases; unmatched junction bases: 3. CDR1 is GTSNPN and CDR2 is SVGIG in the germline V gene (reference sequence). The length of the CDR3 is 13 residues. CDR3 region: CAWRLAGGREQYF. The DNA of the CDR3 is TGTGCCTGGAGACTAGCGGGGGGGCGGGAGCAGTACTTC.

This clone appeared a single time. The CDR3 spells CSVERGADTEAFF. Here the CDR3 DNA reads TGCAGCGTTGAACGGGGGGCCGACACTGAAGCTTTCTTT. The chain recombines TRBV29-1 with TRBJ1-1, with a possible D match to TRBD1 (6 bases). With 2 bases removed from V and 3 bases from J, the gap between germline ends came to 10 bases. This CDR3 contains 13 residues. Germline-derived CDR1 and CDR2 are SQVTM and ANQGSEA.

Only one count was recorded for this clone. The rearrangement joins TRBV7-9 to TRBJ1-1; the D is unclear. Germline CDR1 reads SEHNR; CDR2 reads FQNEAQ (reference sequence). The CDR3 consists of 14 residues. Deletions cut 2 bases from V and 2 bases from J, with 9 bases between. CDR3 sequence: CASSLHGGNTEAFF. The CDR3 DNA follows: TGTGCCAGCAGCTTACACGGTGGAAACACTGAAGCTTTCTTT.

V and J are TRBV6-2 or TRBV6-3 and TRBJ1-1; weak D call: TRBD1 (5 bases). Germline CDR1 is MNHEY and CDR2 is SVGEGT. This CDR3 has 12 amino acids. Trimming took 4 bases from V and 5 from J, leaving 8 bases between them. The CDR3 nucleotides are TGTGCCAGCAGTTCCAGGGTTACTGAAGCTTTCTTT. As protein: CASSSRVTEAFF.

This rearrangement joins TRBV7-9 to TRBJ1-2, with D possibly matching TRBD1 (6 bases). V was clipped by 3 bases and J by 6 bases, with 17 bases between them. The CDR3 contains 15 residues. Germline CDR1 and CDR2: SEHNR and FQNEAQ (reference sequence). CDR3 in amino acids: CASSFSSSGEDGYTF. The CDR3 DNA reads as TGTGCCAGCAGCTTTTCTTCTTCAGGGGAGGATGGCTACACCTTC.

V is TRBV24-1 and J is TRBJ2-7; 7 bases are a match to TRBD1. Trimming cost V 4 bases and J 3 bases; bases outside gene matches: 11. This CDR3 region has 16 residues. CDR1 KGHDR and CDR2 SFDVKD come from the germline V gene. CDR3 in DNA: TGTGCCACCAGTGACTATGGGGTTGACAGGGACTACGAGCAGTACTTC. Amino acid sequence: CATSDYGVDRDYEQYF.

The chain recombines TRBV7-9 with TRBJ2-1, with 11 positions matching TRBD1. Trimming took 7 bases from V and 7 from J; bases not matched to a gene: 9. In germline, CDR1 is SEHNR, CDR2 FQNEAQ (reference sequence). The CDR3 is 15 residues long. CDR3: CASTSGQGARNEQFF. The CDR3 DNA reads TGTGCCAGCACCTCCGGACAGGGGGCCCGTAATGAGCAGTTCTTC. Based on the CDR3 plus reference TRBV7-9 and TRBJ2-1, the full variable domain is DTGVSQNPRHKITKRGQNVTFRCDPISEHNRLYWYRQTLGQGPEFLTYFQNEAQLEKSRLLSDRFSAERPKGSFSTLEIQRTEQGDSAMYLCASTSGQGARNEQFFGPGTRLTVL.

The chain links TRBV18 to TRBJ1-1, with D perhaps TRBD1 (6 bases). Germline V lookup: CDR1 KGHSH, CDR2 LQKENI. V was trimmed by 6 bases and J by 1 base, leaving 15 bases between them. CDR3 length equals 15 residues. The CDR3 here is CASSPTGARNTEAFF. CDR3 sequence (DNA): TGTGCCAGCTCTCCCACGGGGGCGCGGAACACTGAAGCTTTCTTT.

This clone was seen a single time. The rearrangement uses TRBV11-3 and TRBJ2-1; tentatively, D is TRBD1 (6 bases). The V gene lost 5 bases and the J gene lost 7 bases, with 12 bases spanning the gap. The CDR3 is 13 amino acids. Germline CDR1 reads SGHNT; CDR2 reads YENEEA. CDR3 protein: CASSLYQGNEQFF. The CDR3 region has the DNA TGTGCCAGCAGCCTCTATCAGGGGAATGAGCAGTTCTTC.

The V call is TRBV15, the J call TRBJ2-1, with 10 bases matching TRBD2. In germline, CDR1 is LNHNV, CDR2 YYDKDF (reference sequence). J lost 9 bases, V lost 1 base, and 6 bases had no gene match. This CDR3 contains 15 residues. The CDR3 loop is CATSRVSGGASEQFF. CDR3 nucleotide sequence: TGTGCCACCAGCAGAGTAAGCGGGGGGGCAAGTGAGCAGTTCTTC.

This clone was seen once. The CDR3 sequence is CASDHGGHEQFF. DNA for the CDR3: TGTGCCAGCGATCATGGGGGTCATGAGCAGTTCTTC. The chain carries TRBV3-1 (or the pseudogene TRBV3-2) and TRBJ2-1, with D perhaps assigned TRBD1 or TRBD2 (5 bases each). CDR1 is LGHDT and CDR2 is YNNKEL in the germline V gene (reference sequence). CDR3 length: 12 residues. Trimming removed 8 bases from V and 8 bases from J, with 13 bases in between.

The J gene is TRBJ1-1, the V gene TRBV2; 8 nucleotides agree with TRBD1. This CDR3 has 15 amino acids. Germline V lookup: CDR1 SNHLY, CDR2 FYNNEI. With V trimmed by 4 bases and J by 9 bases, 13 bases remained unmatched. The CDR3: CASSASRGRAVKAFF. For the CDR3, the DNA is TGTGCCAGCAGTGCCTCCAGGGGGCGCGCGGTGAAAGCTTTCTTT.

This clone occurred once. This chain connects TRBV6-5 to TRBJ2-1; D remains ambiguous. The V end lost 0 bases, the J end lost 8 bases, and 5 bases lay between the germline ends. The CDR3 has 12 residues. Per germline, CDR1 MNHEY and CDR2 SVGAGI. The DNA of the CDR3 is TGTGCCAGCAGTTACTCGCAGGATGAGCAGTTCTTC. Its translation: CASSYSQDEQFF.

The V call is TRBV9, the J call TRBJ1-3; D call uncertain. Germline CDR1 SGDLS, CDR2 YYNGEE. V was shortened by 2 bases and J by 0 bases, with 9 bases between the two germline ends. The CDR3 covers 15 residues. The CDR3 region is CASSVSGSSGNTIYF. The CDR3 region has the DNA TGTGCCAGCAGCGTTAGTGGGAGCTCTGGAAACACCATATATTTT.

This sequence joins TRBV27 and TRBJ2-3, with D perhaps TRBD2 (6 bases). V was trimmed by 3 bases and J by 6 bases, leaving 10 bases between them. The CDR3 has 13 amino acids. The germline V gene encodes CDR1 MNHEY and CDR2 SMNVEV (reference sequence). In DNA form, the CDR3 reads TGTGCCAGCAGTTTGGAGGGGCGCGATACGCAGTATTTT. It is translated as CASSLEGRDTQYF.

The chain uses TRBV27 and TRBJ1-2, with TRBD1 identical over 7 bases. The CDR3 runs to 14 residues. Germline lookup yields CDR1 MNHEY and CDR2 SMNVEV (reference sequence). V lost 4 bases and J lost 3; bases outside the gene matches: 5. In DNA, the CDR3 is TGTGCCAGCAGTTCCCGCGGGACAGACTATGGCTACACCTTC. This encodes CASSSRGTDYGYTF.

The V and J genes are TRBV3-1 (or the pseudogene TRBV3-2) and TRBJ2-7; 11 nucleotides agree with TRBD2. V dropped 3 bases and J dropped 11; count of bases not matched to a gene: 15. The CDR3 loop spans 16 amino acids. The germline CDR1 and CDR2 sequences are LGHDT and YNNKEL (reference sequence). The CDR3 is CASSHSPGGSGGAKYF. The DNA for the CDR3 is TGTGCCAGCAGCCACTCCCCGGGGGGTAGCGGGGGGGCGAAGTACTTC.

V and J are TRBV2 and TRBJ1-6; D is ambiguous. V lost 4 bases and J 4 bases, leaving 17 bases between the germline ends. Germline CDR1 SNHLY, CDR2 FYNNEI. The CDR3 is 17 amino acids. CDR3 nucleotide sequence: TGTGCCAGCAGTGCCCGATCCTCCACGCAATATAATTCACCCCTCCACTTT. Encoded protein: CASSARSSTQYNSPLHF.

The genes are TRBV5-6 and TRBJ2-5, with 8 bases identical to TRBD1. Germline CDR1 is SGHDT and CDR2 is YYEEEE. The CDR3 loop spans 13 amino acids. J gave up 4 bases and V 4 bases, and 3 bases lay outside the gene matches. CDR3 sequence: CASSLGTGETQYF. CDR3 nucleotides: TGTGCCAGCAGCCTAGGGACAGGAGAGACCCAGTACTTC.

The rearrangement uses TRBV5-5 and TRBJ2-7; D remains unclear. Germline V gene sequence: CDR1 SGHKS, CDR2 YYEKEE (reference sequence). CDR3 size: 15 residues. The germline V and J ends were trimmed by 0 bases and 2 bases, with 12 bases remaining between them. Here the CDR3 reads CASSLGLQLAYEQYF. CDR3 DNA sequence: TGTGCCAGCAGCTTGGGGCTGCAGCTAGCCTACGAGCAGTACTTC.

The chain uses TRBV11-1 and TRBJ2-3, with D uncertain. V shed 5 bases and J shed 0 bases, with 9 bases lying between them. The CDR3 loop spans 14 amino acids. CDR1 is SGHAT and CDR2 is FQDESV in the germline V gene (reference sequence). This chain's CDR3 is CASSAGYSTDTQYF. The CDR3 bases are TGTGCCAGCAGCGCCGGGTATAGCACAGATACGCAGTATTTT.